This T cell receptor beta chain is from a study of T-cell memory formation after mild COVID-19. Broader study findings: Clones contracting across day 15 to 85 had a balanced CD4/CD8 profile; later expanding clones leaned CD4+. Pre-infection memory held some responding clones, suggesting pre-existing cross-reactive T cells responded. Chiefly within CM and EM were the contracting CD4+ clones; CD8+ ones were within EMRA.

TCRdb re-derived calls from the 5' RACE reads in MiXCR, one entry per CDR3 protein. Of 25,000 to 30,000 distinct CDR3 sequences in the sample, 15% to 20% were seen once. Deletions cut 6 bases from V and 4 bases from J, with 5 bases between. The CDR3 covers 11 residues. The germline gives CDR1 LGHDT, CDR2 YNNKEL (reference sequence). Concerning this clonotype itself: The antigen remains undetermined.

The rearrangement uses TRBV3-1 and TRBJ2-3; D not resolved. Sequenced material: PBMCs or a T cell subset sorted from them (not recorded which). The sequence derives from an adult who had mild COVID-19 (a few samples of this study predate the infection). Cell type and time point are not known. CDR3 sequence (DNA): TGTGCCAGCAGGGGCTCAGATACGCAGTATTTT. Its protein is CASRGSDTQYF.